The next 24 T cell receptor beta chains were all read from a single sample in a study of blood T cell repertoires in COVID-19. Profiled with immunoSEQ multiplex PCR; TCRdb holds only in-frame clones, not every one. The table shows around 300,000 clones, with over 75% occurring only once. Sequencing was performed on PBMCs or T cells enriched from blood (not recorded which). The receptors come from a woman aged 18-29 years who had recovered from COVID-19.

Only a few counts were recorded for this clone. The chain employs TRBV7-3 and TRBJ1-1; 8 positions agree with TRBD1. The V and J ends lost 5 bases and 11 bases, in that order; junction bases with no gene match: 10. The germline V gene encodes CDR1 SGHTA and CDR2 FQGTGA. The CDR3 is 13 residues long. CDR3 sequence (DNA): TGTGCCAGCAGCCCTGGACAGGGTCAGGACGCTTTCTTT. Protein product: CASSPGQGQDAFF.

On this clone itself: The identical CDR3 is also encoded by other nucleotide sequences in the sample. The chain links TRBV15 to TRBJ1-5, with a possible D match to TRBD1 (5 bases). Germline assignment: CDR1 LNHNV and CDR2 YYDKDF (reference sequence). V lost 3 bases and J lost 4, with 13 bases in between. CDR3 length: 15 amino acids. CDR3 residues: CATSRIGGSNQPQHF. DNA for the CDR3: TGTGCCACCAGCAGGATTGGGGGGAGTAATCAGCCCCAGCATTTT.

The chain links TRBV4-1 to TRBJ2-3; 9 bases fit TRBD1. CDR3 length: 15 amino acids. J gave up 2 bases and V 4 bases, and 4 bases lay outside the gene matches. CDR1 is MGHRA, CDR2 YSYEKL, per germline. The CDR3 bases are TGCGCCAGCAGCCGCCGGGACAGGGACACAGATACGCAGTATTTT. Translation gives CASSRRDRDTDTQYF.

The CDR3 sequence: CASSLYSGSYNEQFF. The CDR3 nucleotides read TGTGCCAGTAGCCTCTATAGCGGCTCCTACAATGAGCAGTTCTTC. J is TRBJ2-1 and V is TRBV19; a possible D gene is TRBD2 (6 bases). CDR3 size: 15 residues. CDR1 and CDR2 (germline): LNHDA, SQIVND (reference sequence). V lost 6 bases and J lost 0, with 12 bases in between.

This clone appeared once. The chain carries TRBV9 and TRBJ2-7; 7 bases agree with TRBD1. CDR1 and CDR2 (germline): SGDLS, YYNGEE. This CDR3 has 17 residues. The V and J ends lost 4 bases and 4 bases, in that order; junction bases with no gene match: 17. CDR3 protein: CASSPSAGTAKMYEQYF. The CDR3, as DNA: TGTGCCAGCAGCCCGTCCGCTGGGACAGCGAAAATGTACGAGCAGTACTTC.

This clone was seen a single time. The chain links TRBV15 to TRBJ1-1, with D possibly being TRBD1 (5 bases). There are 14 residues in the CDR3. V was trimmed by 3 bases and J by 5 bases, leaving 13 bases between them. Per the germline V gene, CDR1 is LNHNV and CDR2 is YYDKDF (reference sequence). Here the CDR3 reads CATSRGQDETEAFF. The CDR3, as DNA: TGTGCCACCAGCAGGGGGCAGGATGAAACTGAAGCTTTCTTT.

The gene calls are TRBV12-3 or TRBV12-4 and TRBJ2-1; D possibly corresponds to TRBD1 (5 bases). Trimming took off 6 bases at V and 3 bases at J, with 6 bases between the two ends. The CDR3 contains 12 residues. This CDR3 reads CASRGLYNEQFF. CDR3 DNA: TGTGCCAGCAGGGGGCTCTACAATGAGCAGTTCTTC.

The J gene is TRBJ1-6, the V gene TRBV2, with 8 bases aligning to TRBD1. Looked up from germline, CDR1 is SNHLY and CDR2 is FYNNEI. The CDR3 length is 15 residues. J lost 6 bases, V lost 4 bases, and 5 bases had no gene match. The CDR3 is CASSVWTGPNSPLHF. CDR3 nucleotide sequence: TGTGCCAGCAGTGTTTGGACAGGGCCTAATTCACCCCTCCACTTT.

The genes are TRBV12-3 or TRBV12-4 and TRBJ1-2; no reliable D call. V was cut by 3 bases and J by 4 bases, with 9 bases left in between. The CDR3 sequence is 13 residues long. The CDR3 loop reads CASSLRGSYGYTF. As DNA, the CDR3 is TGTGCCAGCAGTTTGCGAGGCAGCTATGGCTACACCTTC.

Concerning this clone: Other DNA sequences in the sample encode the same CDR3. The CDR3 DNA reads TGCGCCAGCAGCTTGGGACAGGGAGGCACCGGGGAGCTGTTTTTT. This gives the protein CASSLGQGGTGELFF. The rearrangement links TRBV5-1 to TRBJ2-2; D possibly corresponds to TRBD1 (7 bases). CDR1 and CDR2 (germline): SGHRS, YFSETQ. The CDR3 extends over 15 amino acids. Deletions cut 0 bases from V and 4 bases from J, with 10 bases between.

The V call is TRBV30, the J call TRBJ2-2; 10 bases map to TRBD1. Unmatched junction bases numbered 1, after V lost 0 bases and J lost 6 bases. There are 14 residues in the CDR3. Germline V gives CDR1 GTSNPN, CDR2 SVGIG (reference sequence). The CDR3 bases are TGTGCCTGGAGTGTAGACAGGGGGCCCGGGGAGCTGTTTTTT. Amino acid sequence: CAWSVDRGPGELFF.

The genes are TRBV2 and TRBJ1-2; D is unclear. In germline, CDR1 is SNHLY, CDR2 FYNNEI. Trimming removed 0 bases at V and 0 bases at J, with 8 bases between. CDR3 length: 15 residues. The CDR3 DNA follows: TGTGCCAGCAGTGAAGCCGGGATCTCTAACTATGGCTACACCTTC. This sequence encodes CASSEAGISNYGYTF.

V is TRBV18 and J is TRBJ2-7; 9 nucleotides align to TRBD1. This CDR3 region has 15 residues. V gave up 3 bases and J gave up 4 bases; unmatched junction bases: 7. Germline values: CDR1 KGHSH, CDR2 LQKENI. Here the CDR3 reads CASSPGTGWGYEQYF. The CDR3 DNA sequence: TGTGCCAGCTCACCTGGGACAGGGTGGGGTTACGAGCAGTACTTC.

CDR3 DNA sequence: TGTGCCAGCAGTTTAGGAGGGACAGTGGGGATTGAAGCTTTCTTT. Protein sequence: CASSLGGTVGIEAFF. The chain joins TRBV27 to TRBJ1-1; 7 bases agree with TRBD1. Looked up from germline, CDR1 is MNHEY and CDR2 is SMNVEV (reference sequence). This CDR3 spans 15 amino acids. J gave up 7 bases and V 2 bases, and 10 bases lay outside the gene matches.

This chain connects TRBV18 to TRBJ2-3, with a possible D match to TRBD1 (5 bases). Germline V gene sequence: CDR1 KGHSH, CDR2 LQKENI. There are 15 residues in the CDR3. Deletions cut 4 bases from V and 0 bases from J, with 11 bases between. The CDR3 loop reads CASSQSQGSTDTQYF. CDR3 sequence (DNA): TGTGCCAGCTCACAGAGTCAGGGCAGCACAGATACGCAGTATTTT.

This chain uses TRBV5-1 with TRBJ1-2; TRBD1 is a possible D gene (6 bases). Deletions cut 4 bases from V and 4 bases from J, with 14 bases between. The CDR3 loop spans 14 amino acids. CDR1 is SGHRS, CDR2 YFSETQ, per germline. The CDR3 DNA is TGCGCCAGCAGCGTGACAGGCGAGGCCTATGGCTACACCTTC. This encodes CASSVTGEAYGYTF.

This sequence joins TRBV9 and TRBJ1-1; no firm D call. V was trimmed by 2 bases and J by 0 bases, leaving 17 bases between them. CDR1 and CDR2 from the germline V gene are SGDLS and YYNGEE. The CDR3 has 17 residues. DNA for the CDR3: TGTGCCAGCAGCGTGGTACGGGCCACGGGGATGAACACTGAAGCTTTCTTT. Its translation: CASSVVRATGMNTEAFF.

This clone has a single count. The J gene is TRBJ1-5, the V gene TRBV19, with 10 bases fitting TRBD1. V dropped 6 bases and J dropped 5; count of bases not matched to a gene: 7. CDR3 length equals 15 residues. CDR1 and CDR2 from the germline V gene are LNHDA and SQIVND (reference sequence). CDR3 DNA sequence: TGTGCCAGTAGGAGAGACAGGGGGCAGGATCAGCCCCAGCATTTT. It is translated as CASRRDRGQDQPQHF.

The chain is built from TRBV28 and TRBJ2-7, with D perhaps TRBD2 (5 bases). Germline V gives CDR1 MDHEN, CDR2 SYDVKM. The CDR3 is 14 residues long. V was pared by 5 bases and J by 6 bases, with 17 bases between. The CDR3 region is CASSLRSGALEQYF. The DNA of the CDR3 is TGTGCCAGCAGTCTAAGAAGCGGCGCCCTCGAGCAGTACTTC.

Of note for this clone: Relative to the germline gene, one junction end is altered; a read error may explain this. The gene calls are TRBV28 and TRBJ2-5; D perhaps matches TRBD2 (6 bases). From germline, CDR1 is MDHEN and CDR2 SYDVKM. The CDR3 has 14 residues. The CDR3 is CVSSLPGRQETQYF. CDR3 sequence (DNA): TGTGTCAGCAGTTTGCCAGGGAGGCAAGAGACCCAGTACTTC.

The chain carries TRBV5-8 and TRBJ1-3, with 12 bases aligning to TRBD1. CDR1 SGHTS and CDR2 YDEGEE come from the germline V gene. This CDR3 spans 16 amino acids. V trimming: 4 bases; J trimming: 3 bases; junction bases outside the gene matches: 5. DNA for the CDR3: TGTGCCAGCAGCCGGGACAGGGGGCTAGGTGGAAACACCATATATTTT. This sequence encodes CASSRDRGLGGNTIYF.

The chain carries TRBV19 and TRBJ2-3; TRBD2 matches at 7 bases. The CDR3 is made up of 13 amino acids. V dropped 5 bases and J dropped 6; count of bases not matched to a gene: 5. CDR1 and CDR2 from the germline V gene are LNHDA and SQIVND (reference sequence). As DNA, the CDR3 is TGTGCCAGTAGTCCCCGGACTAGTGATACGCAGTATTTT. Protein: CASSPRTSDTQYF.

This sequence joins TRBV5-1 and TRBJ1-5; TRBD1 is a possible D gene (5 bases). There are 15 residues in the CDR3. V lost 0 bases to trimming and J lost 5 bases, with 12 bases between them. From germline, CDR1 is SGHRS and CDR2 YFSETQ. CDR3 bases: TGCGCCAGCAGCTTGGAAGGGACTGACGATCAGCCCCAGCATTTT. As protein: CASSLEGTDDQPQHF. Supplemented by reference TRBV5-1 and TRBJ1-5, the full variable domain reads KAGVTQTPRYLIKTRGQQVTLSCSPISGHRSVSWYQQTPGQGLQFLFEYFSETQRNKGNFPGRFSGRQFSNSRSEMNVSTLELGDSALYLCASSLEGTDDQPQHFGDGTRLSIL.

The DNA of the CDR3 is TGTGCCGCAGGACTAGCGGCCGGGGAGCTGTTTTTT. Amino acids: CAAGLAAGELFF. This chain uses TRBV10-3 with TRBJ2-2; TRBD2 matches 10 bases. With V trimmed by 11 bases and J by 6 bases, 3 bases remained unmatched. Germline loops: CDR1 ENHRY, CDR2 SYGVKD. The CDR3 covers 12 residues.